Detailed here is one T cell receptor beta chain. Its antigen remains undetermined. No much larger clone is present one base from it, and per-base qualities are unavailable. This entry comes from a study of technical replicates of blood from several donors (dated by TCRdb to 2017 to 2019). Including cysteine and phenylalanine, the CDR3 has 16 amino acids. Only the CDR3 DNA stays, 48 bases, in frame from base 1. The germline V and J ends show losses of 5 bases and 2 bases respectively, and no gene match explains 8 bases of the junction. CDR1 SGHNT and CDR2 YENEEA were looked up in the germline V gene. Library preparation used the immunoSEQ multiplex PCR assay. The clones in this table, taken by TCRdb from immuneACCESS, are in-frame only. Not every clone is retained; where verified, under half of the shortfall comes from an unresolved V gene, and the cause of the rest is unknown. A total of 65,000 to 90,000 clones appear in this sample, approximately 93% of them only once. 0.2% to 0.3% of the sample is held by the ten biggest clonotypes.

The chain joins TRBV11-3 to TRBJ2-2; 7 nucleotides in the junction match TRBD2. Sequences were obtained from T cells isolated from PBMCs. The TCR was taken from a human donor in good health. DNA sequence: TGTGCCAGCAGCCCTCGGACTAGGAGTAACACCGGGGAGCTGTTTTTT. Its protein reads: CASSPRTRSNTGELFF.